This TCR beta chain was obtained from a study of blood T cell repertoires in COVID-19. Study summary: Samples came from the United States, Italy and Spain, spanning acute and convalescent COVID-19.

Germline-derived CDR1 and CDR2 are MNHEY and SVGAGI. V dropped 6 bases and J dropped 9 bases, with 12 bases sitting between them. The CDR3 is made up of 13 amino acids. Per the study methods: Counts of nucleated cells, estimated from reference gene primer amplification, were obtained. The method was immunoSEQ multiplex PCR; TCRdb's version includes in-frame clones alone and lacks a portion of them. Clone size and V and J calls were adopted from that table, with D and trimming inferred from the DNA. This table holds about 140,000 clones, around nine tenths found once. The chain recombines TRBV6-5 with TRBJ1-6, with no clear D. The TCR was taken from a human donor in a cohort sampled during active COVID-19. Material for sequencing was peripheral blood. CDR3: CASRNEARSPLHF. The CDR3 DNA reads as TGTGCCAGCAGGAACGAGGCACGTTCACCCCTCCACTTT.